The present T cell receptor (beta chain) was sequenced within a study of blood T cell repertoires in COVID-19. Study background: Sites in the United States, Italy and Spain provided acute and convalescent COVID-19 samples.

Methods used by the authors: Amplification from reference gene primers served as the basis for estimated nucleated cell counts. Sequenced by immunoSEQ multiplex PCR; TCRdb stores in-frame clones only, minus some. The V and J calls and clone size were taken over from that table, and D and trimming were inferred from the DNA. The sample holds roughly 40,000 clones, over 70% seen once. Trimming shortened V by 1 base and J by 1 base, and 4 bases separated the two germline ends. Germline CDR1 and CDR2: SGHNT and YENEEA. The CDR3 spans 14 residues. The J gene is TRBJ2-2, the V gene TRBV11-3; no firm D call. The receptor was derived from a woman older than 75 with active or convalescent COVID-19. Sequenced material: peripheral blood. The CDR3 DNA is TGTGCCAGCAGCTTAGCGGGGAACACCGGGGAGCTGTTTTTT. Translated: CASSLAGNTGELFF.